The source of this TCR beta chain is a study of cytomegalovirus exposure and HLA in healthy donors. Study observations and caveats: At a 0.05 false discovery rate, a later analysis found some 18,000 TCR beta sequences to be associated with HLA alleles. Later analysis associated a missense DCLRE1C variant with TCR beta V- and J-gene trimming.

On this clone itself: Antigen: not known.

Primers included in the PCR were 60 Vbeta and 13 Jbeta primers. Produced via immunoSEQ multiplex PCR; TCRdb's table is partial and in-frame only. The sample shows 95,000 to 120,000 clones, around 82% of them seen only once. The CDR3 covers 16 residues. Germline V gives CDR1 SEHNR, CDR2 FQNEAQ (reference sequence). V was pared by 0 bases and J by 0 bases, with 11 bases between. The sequence derives from a woman under 40 in good health and CMV-seropositive. Sequenced input: PBMCs. V and J are TRBV7-9 and TRBJ1-1; possibly TRBD1 for D (6 bases). The DNA of the CDR3 is TGTGCCAGCAGCTTAGCGGACAGTACAATGAACACTGAAGCTTTCTTT. Translation gives CASSLADSTMNTEAFF.